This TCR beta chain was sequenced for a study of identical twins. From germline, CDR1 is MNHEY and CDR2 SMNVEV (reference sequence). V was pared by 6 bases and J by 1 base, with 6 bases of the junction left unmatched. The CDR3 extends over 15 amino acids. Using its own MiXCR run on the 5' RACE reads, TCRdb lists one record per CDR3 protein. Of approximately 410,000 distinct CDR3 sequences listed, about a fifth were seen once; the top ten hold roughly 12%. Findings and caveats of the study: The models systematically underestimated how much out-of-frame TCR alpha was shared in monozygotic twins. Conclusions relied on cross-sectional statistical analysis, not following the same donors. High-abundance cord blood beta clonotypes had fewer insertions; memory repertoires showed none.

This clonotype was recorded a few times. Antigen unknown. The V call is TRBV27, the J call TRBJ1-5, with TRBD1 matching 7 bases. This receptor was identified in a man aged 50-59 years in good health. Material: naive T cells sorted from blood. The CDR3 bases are TGTGCCAGCAGACCGACAGGGCTAAGCAATCAGCCCCAGCATTTT. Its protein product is CASRPTGLSNQPQHF.